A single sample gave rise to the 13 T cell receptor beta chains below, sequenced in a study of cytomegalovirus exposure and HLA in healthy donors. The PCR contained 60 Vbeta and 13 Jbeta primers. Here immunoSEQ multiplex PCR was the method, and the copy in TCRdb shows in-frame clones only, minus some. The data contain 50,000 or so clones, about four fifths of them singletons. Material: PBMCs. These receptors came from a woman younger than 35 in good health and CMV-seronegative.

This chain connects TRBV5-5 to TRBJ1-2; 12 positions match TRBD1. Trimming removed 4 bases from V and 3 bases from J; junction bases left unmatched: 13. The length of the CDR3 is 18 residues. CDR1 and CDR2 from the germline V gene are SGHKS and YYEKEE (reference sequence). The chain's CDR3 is CASSLIGTGGYLDYGYTF. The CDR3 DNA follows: TGTGCCAGCAGCCTAATCGGGACAGGGGGCTACTTGGACTATGGCTACACCTTC.

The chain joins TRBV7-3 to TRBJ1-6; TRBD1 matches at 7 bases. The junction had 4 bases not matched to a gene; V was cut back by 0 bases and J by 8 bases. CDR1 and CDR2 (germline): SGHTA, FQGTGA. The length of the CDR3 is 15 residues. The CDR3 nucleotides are TGTGCCAGCAGCTTAACGGGGGACAGTGATTCACCCCTCCACTTT. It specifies CASSLTGDSDSPLHF.

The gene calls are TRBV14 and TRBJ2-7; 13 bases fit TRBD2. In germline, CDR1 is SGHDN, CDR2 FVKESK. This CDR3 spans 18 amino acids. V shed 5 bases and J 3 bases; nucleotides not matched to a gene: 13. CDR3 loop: CASSSRTSGSYPGYEQYF. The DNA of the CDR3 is TGTGCCAGCAGCTCACGGACTAGCGGGAGTTATCCTGGCTACGAGCAGTACTTC.

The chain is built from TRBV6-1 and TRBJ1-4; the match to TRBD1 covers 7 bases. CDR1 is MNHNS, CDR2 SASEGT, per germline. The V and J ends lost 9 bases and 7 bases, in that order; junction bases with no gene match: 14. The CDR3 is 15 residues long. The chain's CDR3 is CASRRGGQRSEKLFF. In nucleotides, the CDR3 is TGTGCCAGTAGGCGAGGGGGACAGAGGTCTGAAAAACTGTTTTTT.

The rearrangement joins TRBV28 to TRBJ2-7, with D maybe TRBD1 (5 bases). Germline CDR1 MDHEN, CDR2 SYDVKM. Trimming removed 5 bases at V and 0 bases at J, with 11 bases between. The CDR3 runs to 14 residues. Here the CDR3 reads CASSLTGRSYEQYF. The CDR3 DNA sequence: TGTGCCAGCAGTCTTACAGGTCGCTCCTACGAGCAGTACTTC.

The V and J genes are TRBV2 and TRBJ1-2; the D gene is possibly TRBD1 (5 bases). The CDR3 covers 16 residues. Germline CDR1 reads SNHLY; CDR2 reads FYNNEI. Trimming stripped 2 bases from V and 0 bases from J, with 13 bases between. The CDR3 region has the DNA TGTGCCAGCAGTGAAATTGGCGGGGGAGCTAACTATGGCTACACCTTC. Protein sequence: CASSEIGGGANYGYTF.

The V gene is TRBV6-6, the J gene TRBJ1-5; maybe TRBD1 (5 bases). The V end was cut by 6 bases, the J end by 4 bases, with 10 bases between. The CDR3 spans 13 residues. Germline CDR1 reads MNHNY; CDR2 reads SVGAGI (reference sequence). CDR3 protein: CASRSGQNQPQHF. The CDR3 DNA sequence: TGTGCCAGCAGGTCAGGGCAGAATCAGCCCCAGCATTTT.

The DNA for the CDR3 is TGTGCCAGCAGCCCTATCTCCTATAATTCACCCCTCCACTTT. Translation: CASSPISYNSPLHF. The chain links TRBV27 to TRBJ1-6; no reliable D call. This CDR3 region has 14 residues. The germline V and J ends were trimmed by 6 bases and 0 bases, with 6 bases remaining between them. Germline CDR1 is MNHEY and CDR2 is SMNVEV (reference sequence).

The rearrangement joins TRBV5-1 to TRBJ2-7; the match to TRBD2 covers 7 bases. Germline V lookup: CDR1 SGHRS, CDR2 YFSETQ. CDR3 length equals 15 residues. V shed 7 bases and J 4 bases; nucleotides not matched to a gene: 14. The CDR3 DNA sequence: TGCGCCAGCGGACCACTGGGGGGGGAGTCTTACGAGCAGTACTTC. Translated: CASGPLGGESYEQYF.

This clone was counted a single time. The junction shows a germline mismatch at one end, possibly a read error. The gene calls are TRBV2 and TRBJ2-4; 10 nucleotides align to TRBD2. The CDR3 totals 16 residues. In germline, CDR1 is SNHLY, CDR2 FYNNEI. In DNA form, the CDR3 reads TGTGCCAGCAGTGAAGCGCGGCTAGCGGGAGAAAACAGTCAGTACTTC. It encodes CASSEARLAGENSQYF.

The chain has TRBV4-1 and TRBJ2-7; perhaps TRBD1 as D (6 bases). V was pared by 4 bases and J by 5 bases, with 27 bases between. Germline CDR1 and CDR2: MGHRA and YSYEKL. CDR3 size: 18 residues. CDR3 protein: CASSPDRLRQGNLHEQYF. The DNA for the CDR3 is TGCGCCAGCAGCCCGGATCGATTGAGGCAGGGGAATCTCCACGAGCAGTACTTC.

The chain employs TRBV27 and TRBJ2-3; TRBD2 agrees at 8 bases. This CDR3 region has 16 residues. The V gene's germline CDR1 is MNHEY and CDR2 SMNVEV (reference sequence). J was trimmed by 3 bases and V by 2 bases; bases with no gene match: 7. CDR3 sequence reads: CASSLGTSPGTDTQYF. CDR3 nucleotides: TGTGCCAGCAGTTTAGGGACTAGTCCTGGGACAGATACGCAGTATTTT.

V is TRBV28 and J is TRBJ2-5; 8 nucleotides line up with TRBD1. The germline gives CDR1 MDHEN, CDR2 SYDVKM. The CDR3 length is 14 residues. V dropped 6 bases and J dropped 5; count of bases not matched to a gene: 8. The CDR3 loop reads CASRLQGAGETQYF. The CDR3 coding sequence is TGTGCCAGCAGACTTCAGGGGGCAGGCGAGACCCAGTACTTC.